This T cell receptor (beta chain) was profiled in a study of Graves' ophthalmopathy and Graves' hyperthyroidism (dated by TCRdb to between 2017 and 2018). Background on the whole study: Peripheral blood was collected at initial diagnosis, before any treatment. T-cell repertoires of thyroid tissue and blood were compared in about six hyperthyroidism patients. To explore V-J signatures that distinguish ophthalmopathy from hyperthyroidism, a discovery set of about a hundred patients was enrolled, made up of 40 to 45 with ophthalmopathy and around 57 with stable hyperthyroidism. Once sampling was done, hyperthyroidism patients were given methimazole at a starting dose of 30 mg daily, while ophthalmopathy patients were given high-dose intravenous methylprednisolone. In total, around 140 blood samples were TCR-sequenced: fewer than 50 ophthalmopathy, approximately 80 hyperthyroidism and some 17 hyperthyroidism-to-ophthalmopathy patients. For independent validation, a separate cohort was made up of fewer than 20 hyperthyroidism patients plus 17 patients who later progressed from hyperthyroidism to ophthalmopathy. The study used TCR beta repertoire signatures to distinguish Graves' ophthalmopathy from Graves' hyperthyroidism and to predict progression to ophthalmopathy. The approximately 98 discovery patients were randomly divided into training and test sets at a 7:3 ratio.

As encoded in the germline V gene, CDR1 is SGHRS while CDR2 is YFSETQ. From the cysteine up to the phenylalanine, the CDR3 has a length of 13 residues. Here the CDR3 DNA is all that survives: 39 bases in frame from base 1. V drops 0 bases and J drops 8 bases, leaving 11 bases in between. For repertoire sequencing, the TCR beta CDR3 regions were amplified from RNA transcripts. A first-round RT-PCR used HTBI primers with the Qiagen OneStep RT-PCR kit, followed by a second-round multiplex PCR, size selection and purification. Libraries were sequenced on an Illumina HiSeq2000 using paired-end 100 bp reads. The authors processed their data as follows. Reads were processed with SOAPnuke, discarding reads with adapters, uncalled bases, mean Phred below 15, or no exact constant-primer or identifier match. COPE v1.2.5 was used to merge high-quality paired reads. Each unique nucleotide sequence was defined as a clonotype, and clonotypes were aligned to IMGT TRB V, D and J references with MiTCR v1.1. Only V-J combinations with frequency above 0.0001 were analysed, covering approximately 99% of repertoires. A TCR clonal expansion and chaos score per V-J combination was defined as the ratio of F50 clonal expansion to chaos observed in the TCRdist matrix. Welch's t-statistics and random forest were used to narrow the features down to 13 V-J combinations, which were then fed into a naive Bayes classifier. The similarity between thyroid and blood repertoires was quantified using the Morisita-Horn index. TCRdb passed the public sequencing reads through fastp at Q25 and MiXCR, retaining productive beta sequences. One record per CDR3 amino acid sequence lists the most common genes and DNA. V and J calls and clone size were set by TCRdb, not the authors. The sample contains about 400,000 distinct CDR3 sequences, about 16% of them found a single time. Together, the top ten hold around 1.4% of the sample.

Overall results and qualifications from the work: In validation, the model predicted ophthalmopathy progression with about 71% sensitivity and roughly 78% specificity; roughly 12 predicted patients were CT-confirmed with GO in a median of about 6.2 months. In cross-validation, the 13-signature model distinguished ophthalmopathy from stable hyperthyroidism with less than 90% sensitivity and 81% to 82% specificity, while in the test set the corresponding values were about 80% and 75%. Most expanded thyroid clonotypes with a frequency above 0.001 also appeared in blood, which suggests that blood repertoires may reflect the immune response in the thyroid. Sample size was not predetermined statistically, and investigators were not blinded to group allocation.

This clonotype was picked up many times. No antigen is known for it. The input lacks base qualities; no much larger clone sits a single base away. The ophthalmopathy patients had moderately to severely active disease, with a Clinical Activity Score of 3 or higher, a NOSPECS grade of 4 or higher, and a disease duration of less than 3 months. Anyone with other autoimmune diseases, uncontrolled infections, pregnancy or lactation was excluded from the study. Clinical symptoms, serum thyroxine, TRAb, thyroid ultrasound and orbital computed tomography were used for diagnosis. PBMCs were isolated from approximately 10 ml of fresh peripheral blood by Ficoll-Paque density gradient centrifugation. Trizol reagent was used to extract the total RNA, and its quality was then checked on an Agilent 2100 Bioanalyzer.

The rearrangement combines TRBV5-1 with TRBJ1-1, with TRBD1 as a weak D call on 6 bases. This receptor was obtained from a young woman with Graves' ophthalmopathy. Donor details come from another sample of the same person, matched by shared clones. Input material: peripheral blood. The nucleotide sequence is TGCGCCAGCAGCTTGGTCCAGGGGACCGAAGCTTTCTTT. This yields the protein CASSLVQGTEAFF.